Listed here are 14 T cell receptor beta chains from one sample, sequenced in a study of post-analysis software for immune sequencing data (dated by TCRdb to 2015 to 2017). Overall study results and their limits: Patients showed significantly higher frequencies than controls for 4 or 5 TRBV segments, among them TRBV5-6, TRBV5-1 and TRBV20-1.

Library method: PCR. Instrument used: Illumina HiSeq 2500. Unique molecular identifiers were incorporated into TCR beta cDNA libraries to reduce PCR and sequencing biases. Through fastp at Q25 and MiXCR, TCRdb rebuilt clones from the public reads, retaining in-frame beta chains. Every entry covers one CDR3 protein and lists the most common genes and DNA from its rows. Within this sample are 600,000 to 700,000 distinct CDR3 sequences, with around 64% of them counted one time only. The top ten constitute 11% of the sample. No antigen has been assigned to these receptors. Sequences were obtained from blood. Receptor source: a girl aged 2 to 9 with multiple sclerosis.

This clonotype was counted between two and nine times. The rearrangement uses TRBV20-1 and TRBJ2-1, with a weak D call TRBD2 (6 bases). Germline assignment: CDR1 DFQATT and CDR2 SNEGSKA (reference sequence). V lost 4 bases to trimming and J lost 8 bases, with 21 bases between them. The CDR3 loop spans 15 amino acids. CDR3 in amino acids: CSAIEDPGTVDEQFF. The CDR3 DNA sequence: TGCAGTGCTATCGAGGACCCAGGGACTGTGGATGAGCAGTTCTTC.

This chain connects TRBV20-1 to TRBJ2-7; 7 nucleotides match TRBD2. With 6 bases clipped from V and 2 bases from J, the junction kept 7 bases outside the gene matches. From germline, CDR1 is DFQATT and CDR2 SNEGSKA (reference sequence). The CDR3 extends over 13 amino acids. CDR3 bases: TGCAGTGCAGAAGCGGGGACTACCTACGAGCAGTACTTC. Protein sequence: CSAEAGTTYEQYF.

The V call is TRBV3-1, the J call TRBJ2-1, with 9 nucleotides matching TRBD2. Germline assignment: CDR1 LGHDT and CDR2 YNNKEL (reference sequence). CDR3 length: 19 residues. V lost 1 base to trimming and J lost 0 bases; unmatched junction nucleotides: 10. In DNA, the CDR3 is TGTGCCAGCAGCCAAGGTATGCTAGCGGGGCTAAGCTCCTACAATGAGCAGTTCTTC. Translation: CASSQGMLAGLSSYNEQFF.

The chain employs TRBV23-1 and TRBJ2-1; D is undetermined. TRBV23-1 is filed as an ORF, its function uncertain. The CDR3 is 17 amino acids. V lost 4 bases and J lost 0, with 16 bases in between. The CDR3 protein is CASSPTAGPSSYNEQFF. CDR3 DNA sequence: TGCGCCAGCAGTCCCACGGCCGGGCCTAGCTCCTACAATGAGCAGTTCTTC.

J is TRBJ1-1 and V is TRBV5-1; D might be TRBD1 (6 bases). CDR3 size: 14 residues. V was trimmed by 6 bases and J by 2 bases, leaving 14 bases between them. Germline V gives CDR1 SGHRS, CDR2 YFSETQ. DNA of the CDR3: TGCGCCAGCACCCAGACAGGAGACAACACTGAAGCTTTCTTT. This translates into CASTQTGDNTEAFF.

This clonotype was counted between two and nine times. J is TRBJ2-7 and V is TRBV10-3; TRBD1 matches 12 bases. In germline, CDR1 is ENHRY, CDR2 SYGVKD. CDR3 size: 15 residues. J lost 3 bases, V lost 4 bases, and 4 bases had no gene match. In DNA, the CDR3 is TGTGCCATCAGTGTTGGGACAGGGGGCAACTACGAGCAGTACTTC. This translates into CAISVGTGGNYEQYF.

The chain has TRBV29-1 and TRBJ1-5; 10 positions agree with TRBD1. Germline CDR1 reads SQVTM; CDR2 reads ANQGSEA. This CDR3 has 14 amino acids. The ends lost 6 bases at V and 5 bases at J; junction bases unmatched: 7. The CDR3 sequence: CSVSSGTGDQPQHF. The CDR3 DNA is TGCAGCGTGTCCTCCGGGACAGGGGATCAGCCCCAGCATTTT.

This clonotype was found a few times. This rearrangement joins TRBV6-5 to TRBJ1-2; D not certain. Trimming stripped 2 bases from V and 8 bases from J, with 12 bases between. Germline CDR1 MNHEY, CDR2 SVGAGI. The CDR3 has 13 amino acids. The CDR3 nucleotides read TGTGCCAGCAGTTACGCCTCAGCGTTAGGCTACACCTTC. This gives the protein CASSYASALGYTF.

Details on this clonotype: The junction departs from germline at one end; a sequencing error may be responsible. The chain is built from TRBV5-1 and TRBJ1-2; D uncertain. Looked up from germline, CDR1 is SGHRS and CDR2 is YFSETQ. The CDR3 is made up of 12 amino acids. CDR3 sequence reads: CASSLGPYGYTF. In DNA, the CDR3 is TGTGCCAGCAGTTTGGGCCCATATGGCTACACCTTC. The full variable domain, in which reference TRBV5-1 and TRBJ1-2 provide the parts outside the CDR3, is KAGVTQTPRYLIKTRGQQVTLSCSPISGHRSVSWYQQTPGQGLQFLFEYFSETQRNKGNFPGRFSGRQFSNSRSEMNVSTLELGDSALYLCASSLGPYGYTFGSGTRLTVV.

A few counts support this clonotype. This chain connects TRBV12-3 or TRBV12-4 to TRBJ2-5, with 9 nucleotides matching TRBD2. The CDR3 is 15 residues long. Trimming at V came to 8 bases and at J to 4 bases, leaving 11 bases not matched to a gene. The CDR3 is CASGGSGGSGETQYF. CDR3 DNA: TGTGCCAGCGGGGGTAGCGGGGGTTCCGGAGAGACCCAGTACTTC.

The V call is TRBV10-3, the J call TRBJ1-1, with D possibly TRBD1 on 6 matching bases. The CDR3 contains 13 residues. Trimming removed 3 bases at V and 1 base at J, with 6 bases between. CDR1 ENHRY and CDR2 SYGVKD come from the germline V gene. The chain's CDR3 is CAISDRGNTEAFF. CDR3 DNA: TGTGCCATCAGTGACAGGGGGAACACTGAAGCTTTCTTT.

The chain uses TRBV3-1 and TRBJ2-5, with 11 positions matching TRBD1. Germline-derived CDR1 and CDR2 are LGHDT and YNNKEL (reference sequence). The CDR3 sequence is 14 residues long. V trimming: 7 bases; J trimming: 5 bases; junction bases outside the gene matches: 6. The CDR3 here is CASTGQGAIETQYF. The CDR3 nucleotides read TGTGCCAGCACCGGACAGGGGGCTATCGAGACCCAGTACTTC.

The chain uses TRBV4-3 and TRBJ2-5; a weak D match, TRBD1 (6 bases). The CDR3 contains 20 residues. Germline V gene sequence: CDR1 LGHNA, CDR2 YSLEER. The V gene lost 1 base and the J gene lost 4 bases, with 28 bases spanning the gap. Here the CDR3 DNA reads TGCGCCAGCAGCCAAGGGCGATCTAAGGGTCTTGGCACAGGGAGAGAGACCCAGTACTTC. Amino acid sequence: CASSQGRSKGLGTGRETQYF.

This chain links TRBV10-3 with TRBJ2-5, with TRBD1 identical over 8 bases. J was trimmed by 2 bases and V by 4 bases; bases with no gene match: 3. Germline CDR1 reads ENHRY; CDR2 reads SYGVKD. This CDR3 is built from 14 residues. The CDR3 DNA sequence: TGTGCCATCAGTGGGACAGGGAAACAAGAGACCCAGTACTTC. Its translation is CAISGTGKQETQYF.